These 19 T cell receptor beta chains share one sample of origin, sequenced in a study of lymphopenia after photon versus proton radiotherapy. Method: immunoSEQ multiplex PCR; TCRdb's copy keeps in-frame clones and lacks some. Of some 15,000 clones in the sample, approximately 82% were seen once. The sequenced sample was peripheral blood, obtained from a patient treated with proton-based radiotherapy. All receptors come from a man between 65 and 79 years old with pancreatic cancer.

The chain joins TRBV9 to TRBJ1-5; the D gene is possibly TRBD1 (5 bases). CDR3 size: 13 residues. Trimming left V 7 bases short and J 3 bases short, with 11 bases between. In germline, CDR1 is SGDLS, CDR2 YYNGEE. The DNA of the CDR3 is TGTGCCAGCGCAAGGGGTGACAATCAGCCCCAGCATTTT. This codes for CASARGDNQPQHF. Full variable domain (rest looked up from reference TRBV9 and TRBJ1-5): DSGVTQTPKHLITATGQRVTLRCSPRSGDLSVYWYQQSLDQGLQFLIQYYNGEERAKGNILERFSAQQFPDLHSELNLSSLELGDSALYFCASARGDNQPQHFGDGTRLSIL.

The CDR3 region is CASSQGLAGEKLFF. CDR3 bases: TGTGCCAGCAGCCAAGGATTGGCTGGTGAAAAACTGTTTTTT. The rearrangement joins TRBV14 to TRBJ1-4; D gene unclear. The length of the CDR3 is 14 residues. Germline CDR1 and CDR2: SGHDN and FVKESK. Trimming removed 1 base at V and 7 bases at J, with 10 bases between.

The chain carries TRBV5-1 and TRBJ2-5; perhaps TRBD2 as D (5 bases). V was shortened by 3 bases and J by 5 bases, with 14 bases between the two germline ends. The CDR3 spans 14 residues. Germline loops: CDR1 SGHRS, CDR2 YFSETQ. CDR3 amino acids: CASSSGSWEETQYF. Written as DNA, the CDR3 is TGCGCCAGCAGCTCCGGGTCCTGGGAGGAGACCCAGTACTTC.

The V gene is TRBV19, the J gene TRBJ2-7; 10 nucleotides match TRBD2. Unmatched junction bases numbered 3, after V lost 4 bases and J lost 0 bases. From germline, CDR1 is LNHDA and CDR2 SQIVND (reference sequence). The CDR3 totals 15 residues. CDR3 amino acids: CASSRLAGLSYEQYF. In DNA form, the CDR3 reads TGTGCCAGTAGTAGACTAGCGGGCCTCTCCTACGAGCAGTACTTC.

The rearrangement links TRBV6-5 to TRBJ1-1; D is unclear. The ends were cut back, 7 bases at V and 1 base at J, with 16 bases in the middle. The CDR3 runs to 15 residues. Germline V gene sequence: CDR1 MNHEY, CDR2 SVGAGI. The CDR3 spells CASIKDWSGNTEAFF. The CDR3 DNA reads TGTGCCAGCATTAAAGACTGGTCGGGGAACACTGAAGCTTTCTTT.

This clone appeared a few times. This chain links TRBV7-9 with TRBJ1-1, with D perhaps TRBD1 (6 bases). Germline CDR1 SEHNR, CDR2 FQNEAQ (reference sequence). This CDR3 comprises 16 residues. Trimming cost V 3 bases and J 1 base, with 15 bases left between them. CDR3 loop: CASSLEGGWENTEAFF. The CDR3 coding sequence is TGTGCCAGCAGCTTGGAGGGGGGCTGGGAGAACACTGAAGCTTTCTTT.

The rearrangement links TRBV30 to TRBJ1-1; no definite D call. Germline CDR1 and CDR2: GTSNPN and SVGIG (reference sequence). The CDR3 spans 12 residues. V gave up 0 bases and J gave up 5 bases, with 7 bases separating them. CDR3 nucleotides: TGTGCCTGGAGTGTTCTTAGGACTGAAGCTTTCTTT. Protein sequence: CAWSVLRTEAFF.

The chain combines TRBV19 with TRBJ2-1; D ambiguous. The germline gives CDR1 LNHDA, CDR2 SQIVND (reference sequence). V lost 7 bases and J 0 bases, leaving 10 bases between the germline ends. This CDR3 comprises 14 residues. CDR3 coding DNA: TGTGCCAGTAACCCGGAATTCTCCTACAATGAGCAGTTCTTC. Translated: CASNPEFSYNEQFF.

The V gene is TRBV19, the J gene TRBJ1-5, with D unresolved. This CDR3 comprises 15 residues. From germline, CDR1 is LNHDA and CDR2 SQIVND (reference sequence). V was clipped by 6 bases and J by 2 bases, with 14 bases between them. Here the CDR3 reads CASREGFVGNQPQHF. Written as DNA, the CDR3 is TGTGCCAGTAGGGAAGGGTTTGTTGGCAATCAGCCCCAGCATTTT.

CDR3 loop: CASRTSTNTGELFF. The CDR3 DNA sequence: TGTGCCAGCAGGACTAGCACGAACACCGGGGAGCTGTTTTTT. The rearrangement joins TRBV6-4 to TRBJ2-2; TRBD2 agrees at 7 bases. Unmatched junction bases numbered 1, after V lost 6 bases and J lost 0 bases. Germline V gene data show CDR1 as MRHNA and CDR2 as SNTAGT. This CDR3 has 14 residues.

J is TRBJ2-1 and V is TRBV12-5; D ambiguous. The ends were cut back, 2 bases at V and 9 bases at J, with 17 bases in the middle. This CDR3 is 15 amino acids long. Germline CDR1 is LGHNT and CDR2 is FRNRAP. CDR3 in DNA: TGTGCTAGTGGTTTGTTGTTTGGGCAGGCAGGTGAGCAGTTCTTC. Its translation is CASGLLFGQAGEQFF.

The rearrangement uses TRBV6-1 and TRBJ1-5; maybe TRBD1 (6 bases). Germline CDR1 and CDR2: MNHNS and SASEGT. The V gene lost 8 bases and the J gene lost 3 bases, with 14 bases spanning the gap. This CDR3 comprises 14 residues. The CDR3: CASARGADNQPQHF. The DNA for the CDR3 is TGTGCCAGCGCAAGGGGGGCAGACAATCAGCCCCAGCATTTT.

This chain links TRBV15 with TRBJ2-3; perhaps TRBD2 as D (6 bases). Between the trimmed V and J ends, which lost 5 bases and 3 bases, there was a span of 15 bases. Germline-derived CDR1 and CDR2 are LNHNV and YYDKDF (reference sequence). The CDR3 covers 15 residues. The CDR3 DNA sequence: TGTGCCACCAGCGTCCGGGACTCCACAACAGATACGCAGTATTTT. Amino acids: CATSVRDSTTDTQYF.

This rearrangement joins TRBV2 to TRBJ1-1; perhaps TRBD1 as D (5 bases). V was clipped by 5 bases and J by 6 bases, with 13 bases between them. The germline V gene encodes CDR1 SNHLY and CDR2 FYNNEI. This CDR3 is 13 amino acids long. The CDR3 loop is CASSPRREAEAFF. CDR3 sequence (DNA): TGTGCCAGCAGTCCTCGCAGGGAGGCTGAAGCTTTCTTT.

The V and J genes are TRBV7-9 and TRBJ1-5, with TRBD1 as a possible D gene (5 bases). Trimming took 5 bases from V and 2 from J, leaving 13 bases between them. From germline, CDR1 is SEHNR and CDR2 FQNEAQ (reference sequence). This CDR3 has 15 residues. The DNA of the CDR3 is TGTGCCAGCAGCCCCTCCCGGGGGGGCAATCAGCCCCAGCATTTT. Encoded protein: CASSPSRGGNQPQHF.

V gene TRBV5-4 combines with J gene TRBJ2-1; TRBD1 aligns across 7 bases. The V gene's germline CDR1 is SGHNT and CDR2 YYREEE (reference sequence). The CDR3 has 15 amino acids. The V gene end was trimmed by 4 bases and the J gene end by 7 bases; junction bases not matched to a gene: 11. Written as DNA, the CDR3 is TGTGCCAGCAGCCCGAACAGGGGCCGGGGAAATGAGCAGTTCTTC. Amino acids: CASSPNRGRGNEQFF.

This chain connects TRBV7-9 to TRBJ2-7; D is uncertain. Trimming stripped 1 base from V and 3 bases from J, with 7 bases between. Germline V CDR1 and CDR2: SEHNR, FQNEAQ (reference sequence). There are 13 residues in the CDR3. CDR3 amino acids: CASSLDQDYEQYF. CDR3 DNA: TGTGCCAGCAGCTTAGACCAGGACTACGAGCAGTACTTC. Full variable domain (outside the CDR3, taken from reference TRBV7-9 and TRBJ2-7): DTGVSQNPRHKITKRGQNVTFRCDPISEHNRLYWYRQTLGQGPEFLTYFQNEAQLEKSRLLSDRFSAERPKGSFSTLEIQRTEQGDSAMYLCASSLDQDYEQYFGPGTRLTVT.

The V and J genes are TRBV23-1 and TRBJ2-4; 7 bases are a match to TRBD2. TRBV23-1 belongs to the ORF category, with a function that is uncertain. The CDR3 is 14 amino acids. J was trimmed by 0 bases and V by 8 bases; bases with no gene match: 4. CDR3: CASPRGVAKNIQYF. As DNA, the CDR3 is TGCGCCAGCCCTCGGGGGGTAGCCAAAAACATTCAGTACTTC.

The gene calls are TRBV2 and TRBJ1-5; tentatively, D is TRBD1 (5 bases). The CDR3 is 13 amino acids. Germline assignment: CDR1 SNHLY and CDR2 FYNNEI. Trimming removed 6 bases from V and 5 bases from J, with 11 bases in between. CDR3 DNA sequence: TGTGCCAGCAGGGACACAGGTTATCAGCCCCAGCATTTT. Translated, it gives CASRDTGYQPQHF. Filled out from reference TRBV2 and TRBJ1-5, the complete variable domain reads EPEVTQTPSHQVTQMGQEVILRCVPISNHLYFYWYRQILGQKVEFLVSFYNNEISEKSEIFDDQFSVERPDGSNFTLKIRSTKLEDSAMYFCASRDTGYQPQHFGDGTRLSIL.